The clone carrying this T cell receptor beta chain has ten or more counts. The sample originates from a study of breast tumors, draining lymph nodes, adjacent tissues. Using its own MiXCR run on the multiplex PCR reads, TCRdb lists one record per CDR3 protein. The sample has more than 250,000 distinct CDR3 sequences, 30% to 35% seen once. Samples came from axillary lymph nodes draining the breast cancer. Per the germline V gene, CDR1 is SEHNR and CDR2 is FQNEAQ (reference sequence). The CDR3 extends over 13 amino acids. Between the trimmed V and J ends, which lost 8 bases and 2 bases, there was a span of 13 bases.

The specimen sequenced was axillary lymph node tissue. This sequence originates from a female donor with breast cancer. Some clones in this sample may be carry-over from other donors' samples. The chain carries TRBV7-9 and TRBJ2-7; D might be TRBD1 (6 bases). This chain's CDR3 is CASCHGTTYEQYF. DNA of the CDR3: TGTGCCAGCTGCCACGGGACAACCTACGAGCAGTACTTC.